This entry describes one T cell receptor beta chain. The CDR3 has 16 residues. V lost 2 bases and J lost 3, with 15 bases in between. Germline V gives CDR1 KGHDR, CDR2 SFDVKD. The entry originates in a study of blood T cell repertoires in COVID-19. Study background: Samples representing acute and convalescent COVID-19 were sourced from the United States, Italy and Spain.

The authors' processing: Estimation of nucleated cell counts was performed using reference gene primer amplification. Data came from immunoSEQ multiplex PCR; TCRdb stores just in-frame clones and leaves some out. The V and J calls and clone size were taken over from that table, and D and trimming were inferred from the DNA. The profile shows some 670,000 clones, more than 80% of them singletons. This TCR derives from a woman younger than 30 with acute or convalescent COVID-19. The V and J genes are TRBV24-1 and TRBJ1-2; tentative D call: TRBD1 (6 bases). The sample taken for sequencing was peripheral blood. The CDR3: CATSDSPGQGDYGYTF. DNA of the CDR3: TGTGCCACCAGTGATTCTCCGGGACAAGGAGACTATGGCTACACCTTC.